In its sample, the clone carrying this T cell receptor (beta chain) was seen many times. The antigen is not known. Via MiXCR, TCRdb re-called the reads, giving one row per CDR3 protein. The profile shows roughly 200,000 distinct CDR3 sequences, 8.5% to 10% of them singletons. The data were taken from a study of T cell repertoires in cytomegalovirus infection. About the study: Public TCR beta signatures marked donors with CMV infection and the matching HLA. General study results and limits: Dominant in the ex vivo response were TCR beta clonotypes restricted by HLA-C and specific for CMV.

From germline, CDR1 is SNHLY and CDR2 FYNNEI. V lost 4 bases to trimming and J lost 6 bases; unmatched junction nucleotides: 4. This CDR3 has 14 amino acids. The clonotype originates from a human donor in good health (CMV status not recorded). Some clones in this sample may be carry-over from other donors' samples. The chain combines TRBV2 with TRBJ1-5, with TRBD1 identical over 9 bases. Sequencing was performed on PBMCs. Here the CDR3 reads CASSVQGARQPQHF. Here the CDR3 DNA reads TGTGCCAGCAGTGTACAGGGGGCGCGTCAGCCCCAGCATTTT.